The next 30 T cell receptor beta chains were all read from a single sample in a study of blood T cell repertoires in COVID-19. TCRdb's copy holds only in-frame clones and misses some; the assay was immunoSEQ multiplex PCR. The data show 210,000 or so clones, almost 85% seen once. The sample consisted of peripheral blood. The receptors derive from a woman between 50 and 59 years old with active or convalescent COVID-19.

The chain uses TRBV10-1 and TRBJ1-1; no clear D gene. The CDR3 covers 14 residues. Germline V lookup: CDR1 WNHNN, CDR2 SYGVQD (reference sequence). The germline V and J ends were trimmed by 2 bases and 5 bases, with 12 bases remaining between them. The CDR3 DNA sequence: TGCGCCAGCAGTGAGACTTATAGGGAGACTGAAGCTTTCTTT. The encoded protein is CASSETYRETEAFF.

The chain is built from TRBV28 and TRBJ2-1; 12 nucleotides agree with TRBD2. This CDR3 comprises 15 residues. In germline, CDR1 is MDHEN, CDR2 SYDVKM. Losses at the gene ends were 8 bases for V and 2 bases for J; bases not matched to a gene: 4. The CDR3 sequence: CASSTSGGPYNEQFF. CDR3 in DNA: TGTGCCAGCTCGACTAGCGGGGGCCCCTACAATGAGCAGTTCTTC. Variable domain in full (rest from reference TRBV28 and TRBJ2-1): DVKVTQSSRYLVKRTGEKVFLECVQDMDHENMFWYRQDPGLGLRLIYFSYDVKMKEKGDIPEGYSVSREKKERFSLILESASTNQTSMYLCASSTSGGPYNEQFFGPGTRLTVL.

The V gene is TRBV5-5, the J gene TRBJ1-6, with 12 bases that match TRBD1. V shed 4 bases, J shed 9 bases, and the junction held 14 bases outside the gene matches. The CDR3 covers 18 residues. Germline CDR1 and CDR2: SGHKS and YYEKEE (reference sequence). The CDR3 DNA follows: TGTGCCAGCAGCCCCCGAGGGGGGGGACAGGGGGCCAGTTCACCCCTCCACTTT. This sequence encodes CASSPRGGGQGASSPLHF.

The chain combines TRBV10-2 with TRBJ2-5; 9 nucleotides line up with TRBD1. The CDR3 runs to 15 residues. Trimming at V came to 1 base and at J to 4 bases, leaving 4 bases not matched to a gene. The germline CDR1 and CDR2 sequences are WSHSY and SAAADI. This CDR3 is CASSEFTDRGETQYF. The DNA of the CDR3 is TGCGCCAGCAGTGAGTTCACGGACAGGGGAGAGACCCAGTACTTC.

The J gene is TRBJ1-2, the V gene TRBV19; 7 bases map to TRBD1. V lost 6 bases and J lost 7; bases outside the gene matches: 11. Germline V gene sequence: CDR1 LNHDA, CDR2 SQIVND (reference sequence). The CDR3 length is 14 residues. In DNA, the CDR3 is TGTGCCAGTAGCCAGACAGGGAGTATAGGTGGCTACACCTTC. Its protein product is CASSQTGSIGGYTF.

A few counts support this clone. The CDR3 DNA reads as TGTGCCAGCAGCTGGACACCTAACAACTATGGCTACACCTTC. Translation gives CASSWTPNNYGYTF. The V and J genes are TRBV6-2 or TRBV6-3 and TRBJ1-2; D might be TRBD1 (5 bases). Germline V gives CDR1 MNHEY, CDR2 SVGEGT. V dropped 6 bases and J dropped 2 bases, with 13 bases sitting between them. CDR3 length: 14 residues.

The chain employs TRBV7-9 and TRBJ1-1, with 9 bases aligning to TRBD1. The CDR3 totals 15 residues. Germline values: CDR1 SEHNR, CDR2 FQNEAQ (reference sequence). Trimming at V came to 5 bases and at J to 8 bases, leaving 12 bases not matched to a gene. CDR3 coding DNA: TGTGCCAGCAGCCCCCTGGGGACAGGGAGCCCCGAAGCTTTCTTT. Protein product: CASSPLGTGSPEAFF.

The chain has TRBV19 and TRBJ1-1; D possibly corresponds to TRBD1 (5 bases). V was shortened by 4 bases and J by 2 bases, with 8 bases between the two germline ends. Germline V gene lookup returns CDR1 LNHDA and CDR2 SQIVND (reference sequence). This CDR3 comprises 13 residues. The DNA for the CDR3 is TGTGCCAGTAGTACAACAGGTAACACTGAAGCTTTCTTT. This sequence encodes CASSTTGNTEAFF. Supplemented by reference TRBV19 and TRBJ1-1, the full variable domain reads DGGITQSPKYLFRKEGQNVTLSCEQNLNHDAMYWYRQDPGQGLRLIYYSQIVNDFQKGDIAEGYSVSREKKESFPLTVTSAQKNPTAFYLCASSTTGNTEAFFGQGTRLTVV.

The chain combines TRBV27 with TRBJ1-1, with 11 bases identical to TRBD1. The CDR3 covers 15 residues. V shed 2 bases and J 4 bases; nucleotides not matched to a gene: 3. From germline, CDR1 is MNHEY and CDR2 SMNVEV (reference sequence). CDR3 in DNA: TGTGCCAGCAGTTTAGGGACAGGGGGAATCACTGAAGCTTTCTTT. It encodes CASSLGTGGITEAFF.

The chain joins TRBV19 to TRBJ1-1; TRBD1 matches 7 bases. V was clipped by 7 bases and J by 0 bases; unmatched bases: 8. The CDR3 length is 15 residues. CDR1 is LNHDA, CDR2 SQIVND, per germline (reference sequence). CDR3 in DNA: TGTGCCAGTACCCCTAGGCAGGGGGTGAACACTGAAGCTTTCTTT. It codes for CASTPRQGVNTEAFF.

The J gene is TRBJ1-2, the V gene TRBV29-1; 9 bases map to TRBD1. The CDR3 runs to 20 residues. Unmatched junction bases numbered 17, after V lost 0 bases and J lost 0 bases. Germline V gene sequence: CDR1 SQVTM, CDR2 ANQGSEA. CDR3 amino acids: CSVEDIRGDANRGPNYGYTF. The CDR3 nucleotides are TGCAGCGTTGAAGATATTCGTGGGGACGCAAACAGGGGGCCTAACTATGGCTACACCTTC.

CDR3 amino acids: CASWRGSGELFF. CDR3 coding DNA: TGTGCCAGCTGGAGGGGTTCCGGGGAGCTGTTTTTT. The chain recombines TRBV6-5 with TRBJ2-2; the D gene is possibly TRBD2 (6 bases). V lost 8 bases to trimming and J lost 6 bases, with 10 bases between them. CDR1 is MNHEY and CDR2 is SVGAGI in the germline V gene. CDR3 length: 12 residues.

The V and J genes are TRBV6-5 and TRBJ2-7; 10 bases map to TRBD1. Germline V gives CDR1 MNHEY, CDR2 SVGAGI. This CDR3 has 15 residues. V dropped 6 bases and J dropped 5; count of bases not matched to a gene: 10. The CDR3 DNA reads TGTGCCAGCAGGAGGGGTGAGACAGGGGGCAACGAGCAGTACTTC. Translated: CASRRGETGGNEQYF.

This clone was observed once. The rearrangement joins TRBV6-1 to TRBJ1-3; D gene uncertain. CDR3 length: 15 residues. Trimming stripped 3 bases from V and 0 bases from J, with 9 bases between. Germline V gene sequence: CDR1 MNHNS, CDR2 SASEGT. CDR3 nucleotides: TGTGCCAGCAGTGAGGTGGCCTTCTCTGGAAACACCATATATTTT. Its translation is CASSEVAFSGNTIYF.

This clone was seen a single time. The chain employs TRBV10-1 and TRBJ2-4; D possibly corresponds to TRBD1 (6 bases). Germline V gene sequence: CDR1 WNHNN, CDR2 SYGVQD (reference sequence). V was trimmed by 6 bases and J by 0 bases, leaving 15 bases between them. This CDR3 has 16 residues. CDR3 DNA: TGCGCCAGCAGCCCCGCGACAGGAGTAGCCAAAAACATTCAGTACTTC. This encodes CASSPATGVAKNIQYF.

The table lists this clone with a few counts. The rearrangement joins TRBV5-1 to TRBJ1-1, with 9 bases aligning to TRBD1. J was trimmed by 0 bases and V by 1 base; bases with no gene match: 4. This CDR3 has 16 amino acids. Germline V gives CDR1 SGHRS, CDR2 YFSETQ. CDR3 protein: CASSLRTGAVNTEAFF. Here the CDR3 DNA reads TGCGCCAGCAGCTTGCGGACAGGGGCAGTGAACACTGAAGCTTTCTTT.

The V gene is TRBV2, the J gene TRBJ1-5; D call uncertain. The CDR3 consists of 15 residues. The germline V gene has CDR1 SNHLY and CDR2 FYNNEI. Between the trimmed V and J ends, which lost 2 bases and 7 bases, there was a span of 15 bases. The CDR3 DNA reads as TGTGCCAGCAGTGAACGTGCGGGGAGCGGGCAGCCCCAGCATTTT. Translated, it gives CASSERAGSGQPQHF. Filled out from reference TRBV2 and TRBJ1-5, the complete variable domain reads EPEVTQTPSHQVTQMGQEVILRCVPISNHLYFYWYRQILGQKVEFLVSFYNNEISEKSEIFDDQFSVERPDGSNFTLKIRSTKLEDSAMYFCASSERAGSGQPQHFGDGTRLSIL.

V gene TRBV14 combines with J gene TRBJ1-1, with D perhaps matching TRBD1 (5 bases). In germline, CDR1 is SGHDN, CDR2 FVKESK. The CDR3 sequence is 14 residues long. V was shortened by 0 bases and J by 7 bases, with 12 bases between the two germline ends. CDR3 in DNA: TGTGCCAGCAGCCAAGAATTCAGGGTCCATGAAGCTTTCTTT. Translation gives CASSQEFRVHEAFF.

This clone appeared a few times. This sequence joins TRBV5-1 and TRBJ2-2; 7 bases are shared with TRBD1. Per the germline V gene, CDR1 is SGHRS and CDR2 is YFSETQ. CDR3 length: 16 amino acids. V shed 0 bases, J shed 4 bases, and the junction held 6 bases outside the gene matches. The CDR3 nucleotides are TGCGCCAGCAGCTTGGGACAGGGTCGGGTCACCGGGGAGCTGTTTTTT. Its translation: CASSLGQGRVTGELFF.

This chain links TRBV29-1 with TRBJ2-3; possibly TRBD1 for D (6 bases). Germline V gene lookup returns CDR1 SQVTM and CDR2 ANQGSEA. The CDR3 sequence is 14 residues long. Trimming left V 6 bases short and J 5 bases short, with 18 bases between. The CDR3 DNA follows: TGCAGCGTGGACGACAGGTTTGTGGGAGATACGCAGTATTTT. This gives the protein CSVDDRFVGDTQYF.

CDR3 in DNA: TGTGCCAGCAGCTTAGTTGGGGGAGGTGGAGGCTACACCTTC. It specifies CASSLVGGGGGYTF. This chain links TRBV11-2 with TRBJ1-2; D is possibly TRBD1 (5 bases). The CDR3 sequence is 14 residues long. The germline V and J ends were trimmed by 1 base and 8 bases, with 14 bases remaining between them. Germline CDR1 SGHAT, CDR2 FQNNGV.

The chain combines TRBV28 with TRBJ1-2, with 9 bases lining up with TRBD1. CDR3 length equals 13 residues. From germline, CDR1 is MDHEN and CDR2 SYDVKM. V was clipped by 5 bases and J by 8 bases; unmatched bases: 6. CDR3 in amino acids: CASSVWDRDGYTF. The CDR3, as DNA: TGTGCCAGCAGTGTCTGGGACAGGGACGGCTACACCTTC.

The rearrangement uses TRBV28 and TRBJ1-2, with D perhaps TRBD1 (5 bases). With 2 bases removed from V and 4 bases from J, the gap between germline ends came to 17 bases. Germline values: CDR1 MDHEN, CDR2 SYDVKM. The CDR3 is made up of 16 amino acids. In nucleotides, the CDR3 is TGTGCCAGCAGTTTAAGGGGCAGTAGTTTCGGCTATGGCTACACCTTC. This encodes CASSLRGSSFGYGYTF.

J is TRBJ2-5 and V is TRBV9, with 11 bases aligning to TRBD2. Germline loops: CDR1 SGDLS, CDR2 YYNGEE. After removal of 0 bases from V and 5 bases from J, the junction contained 6 bases not matched to a gene. The CDR3 is 16 residues long. CDR3 sequence reads: CASSVGVAGGLETQYF. Here the CDR3 DNA reads TGTGCCAGCAGCGTAGGGGTAGCGGGGGGGCTGGAGACCCAGTACTTC.

This clone was counted a single time. The V gene is TRBV6-5, the J gene TRBJ1-2; 8 nucleotides agree with TRBD1. CDR3 length: 14 residues. Unmatched junction bases numbered 6, after V lost 2 bases and J lost 7 bases. Germline assignment: CDR1 MNHEY and CDR2 SVGAGI. CDR3 loop: CASSYRGQAGGYTF. The CDR3 nucleotides are TGTGCCAGCAGTTACCGGGGACAGGCGGGTGGCTACACCTTC.

The genes are TRBV12-5 and TRBJ1-5; possibly TRBD1 for D (5 bases). This CDR3 contains 16 residues. Trimming cost V 3 bases and J 4 bases, with 16 bases left between them. The germline V gene encodes CDR1 LGHNT and CDR2 FRNRAP. CDR3 sequence (DNA): TGTGCTAGTGGTTTTGGGTTTATCGGGGGAAATCAGCCCCAGCATTTT. This encodes CASGFGFIGGNQPQHF.

The chain employs TRBV5-1 and TRBJ1-2; D is uncertain. Per germline, CDR1 SGHRS and CDR2 YFSETQ. V lost 0 bases and J lost 8, with 14 bases in between. The CDR3 is 14 residues long. The CDR3 region is CASSLVAETGGYTF. In DNA, the CDR3 is TGCGCCAGCAGCTTGGTTGCGGAGACCGGCGGCTACACCTTC.

The chain uses TRBV6-5 and TRBJ1-6, with D unresolved. V was cut by 6 bases and J by 7 bases, with 7 bases left in between. The germline gives CDR1 MNHEY, CDR2 SVGAGI. The CDR3 contains 12 residues. The CDR3: CASSQMNSPLHF. The CDR3 DNA is TGTGCCAGCAGCCAAATGAATTCACCCCTCCACTTT.

A few counts support this clone. The rearrangement links TRBV20-1 to TRBJ2-5; D is unclear. Per the germline V gene, CDR1 is DFQATT and CDR2 is SNEGSKA (reference sequence). This CDR3 region has 11 residues. Trimming stripped 5 bases from V and 5 bases from J, with 9 bases between. The CDR3 reads CSAQAPETQYF. The CDR3 bases are TGCAGTGCTCAGGCTCCCGAGACCCAGTACTTC.

The chain carries TRBV27 and TRBJ1-1, with a possible D match to TRBD1 (5 bases). Trimming took 2 bases from V and 2 from J, leaving 12 bases between them. From germline, CDR1 is MNHEY and CDR2 SMNVEV (reference sequence). This CDR3 region has 15 residues. CDR3 region: CASSLGGTANTEAFF. In DNA, the CDR3 is TGTGCCAGCAGTTTAGGGGGGACCGCAAACACTGAAGCTTTCTTT.